The T cell receptor beta chain described here comes from a study of T cells after yellow fever vaccination. Whole-study context: Preparing low-cell-number fractions relied on SMART-Seq v4 Ultra Low Input.

The V gene lost 5 bases and the J gene lost 6 bases, with 22 bases spanning the gap. Germline CDR1 SGHAT, CDR2 FQNNGV. The CDR3 is made up of 17 amino acids. Production of TCR cDNA was by 5'RACE template switching, which also added a universal primer site and UMIs. TCRdb reprocessed the 5' RACE reads with MiXCR, giving one entry per CDR3 protein. The sample shows about 350,000 distinct CDR3 sequences, roughly 4.3% of them seen only once. This specimen was PBMCs, taken 5 days after the yellow fever booster vaccination. The chain uses TRBV11-2 and TRBJ2-2; maybe TRBD2 (6 bases). This clonotype was obtained from a man aged 18 to 30 who received the YFV17D yellow fever vaccine. The chain's CDR3 is CASSPFGGAITPGELFF. DNA for the CDR3: TGTGCCAGCAGCCCATTCGGCGGGGCTATAACACCCGGGGAGCTGTTTTTT.